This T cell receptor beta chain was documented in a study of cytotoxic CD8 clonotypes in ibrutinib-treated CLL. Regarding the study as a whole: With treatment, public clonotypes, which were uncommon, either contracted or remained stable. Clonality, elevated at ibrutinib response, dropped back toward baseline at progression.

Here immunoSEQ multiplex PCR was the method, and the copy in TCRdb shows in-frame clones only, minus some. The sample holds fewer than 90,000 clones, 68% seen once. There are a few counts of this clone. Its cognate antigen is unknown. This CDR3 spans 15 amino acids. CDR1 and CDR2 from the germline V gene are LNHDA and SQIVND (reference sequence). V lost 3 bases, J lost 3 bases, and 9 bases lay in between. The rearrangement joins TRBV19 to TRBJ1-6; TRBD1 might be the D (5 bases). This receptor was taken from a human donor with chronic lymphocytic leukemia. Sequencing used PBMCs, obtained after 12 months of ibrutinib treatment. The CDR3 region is CASSMGPDYNSPLHF. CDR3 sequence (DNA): TGTGCCAGTAGTATGGGACCAGACTATAATTCACCCCTCCACTTT.